These 6 T cell receptor beta chains were sequenced from one sample in a study of OX40 agonist ivuxolimab in advanced cancers. Profiling relied on immunoSEQ multiplex PCR, and the TCRdb table lists in-frame clones only, not all of them. The data contain tens of thousands of clones, roughly 84% of them singletons. The sequencing here drew on CD4+ or CD8+ T cells sorted from blood, taken in a trial of the OX40 agonist ivuxolimab. These receptors all come from an adult with an advanced solid tumor such as melanoma, head and neck, liver or kidney cancer.

V and J are TRBV4-1 and TRBJ2-1; perhaps D is TRBD1 or TRBD2 (5 bases each). Germline CDR1 and CDR2: MGHRA and YSYEKL. V lost 3 bases and J 5 bases, leaving 23 bases between the germline ends. CDR3 size: 18 residues. CDR3 nucleotides: TGCGCCAGCAGCCAGGGACCTCTCGCTGGAGCGGTGAACAATGAGCAGTTCTTC. It specifies CASSQGPLAGAVNNEQFF.

CDR3: CASTKDGTDTQYF. Here the CDR3 DNA reads TGTGCCAGCACCAAGGATGGCACAGATACGCAGTATTTT. The chain couples TRBV6-5 to TRBJ2-3, with D unclear. Germline V CDR1 and CDR2: MNHEY, SVGAGI. The CDR3 sequence is 13 residues long. V was shortened by 7 bases and J by 1 base, with 9 bases between the two germline ends.

V is TRBV7-6 and J is TRBJ2-1; D call uncertain. V shed 2 bases and J shed 7 bases, with 6 bases lying between them. This CDR3 is built from 12 residues. Germline CDR1 is SGHVS and CDR2 is FNYEAQ. The CDR3: CASSLLMNEQFF. CDR3 coding DNA: TGTGCCAGCAGCTTATTAATGAATGAGCAGTTCTTC.

CDR3 nucleotide sequence: TGTGCCAGCAGTTTTACGTTTCTGGGGGACCAGCCCCAGCATTTT. Its protein product is CASSFTFLGDQPQHF. The chain joins TRBV28 to TRBJ1-5, with D possibly matching TRBD1 (5 bases). Trimming shortened V by 3 bases and J by 7 bases, and 16 bases separated the two germline ends. The CDR3 contains 15 residues. Germline V CDR1 and CDR2: MDHEN, SYDVKM.

With respect to this clone: The same CDR3 arises from other DNA sequences in this sample as well. The V and J genes are TRBV7-9 and TRBJ2-1; no definite D call. Germline V CDR1 and CDR2: SEHNR, FQNEAQ (reference sequence). V dropped 3 bases and J dropped 5 bases, with 5 bases sitting between them. CDR3 size: 12 residues. The CDR3 here is CASSFLDNEQFF. CDR3 bases: TGTGCCAGCAGCTTTTTAGACAATGAGCAGTTCTTC.

The J gene is TRBJ2-3, the V gene TRBV4-3, with D hard to call. The CDR3 totals 15 residues. Trimming cost V 1 base and J 3 bases, with 11 bases left between them. CDR1 and CDR2 from the germline V gene are LGHNA and YSLEER. The CDR3, as DNA: TGCGCCAGCAGCCAAGGGCCGGGTTCGACAGATACGCAGTATTTT. This sequence encodes CASSQGPGSTDTQYF.